Detailed here is one T cell receptor (beta chain). The authors' processing: Nucleated cell counts were estimated from reference gene primer amplification. Sequenced by immunoSEQ multiplex PCR; TCRdb stores in-frame clones only, minus some. V, J and clone size are those of that table, while D and trimming were read from the DNA. The sample carries about 74,000 clones, 70% to 90% recorded once. Trimming left V 0 bases short and J 4 bases short, with 13 bases between. The CDR3 covers 15 residues. Germline values: CDR1 GTSNPN, CDR2 SVGIG (reference sequence). This sample stems from a study of blood T cell repertoires in COVID-19. Across the whole study: Both acute and convalescent COVID-19 samples were obtained from the United States, Italy and Spain.

The source is an elderly woman with active or convalescent COVID-19. Sample: peripheral blood. This chain connects TRBV30 to TRBJ1-5; perhaps TRBD1 as D (5 bases). The CDR3 nucleotides read TGTGCCTGGAGTGTACCAGGGCTGCGAAATCAGCCCCAGCATTTT. This codes for CAWSVPGLRNQPQHF.